A selection of T cell receptor beta chains follows, all from one sample in a study of shared clonotypes between healthy human individuals. TCRdb keeps only in-frame clones here, not all; method: immunoSEQ multiplex PCR. Counted here are some 300,000 clones, less than 75% occurring once; the ten biggest clones make up 8.5% to 12%. Material for sequencing was memory CD4+ T cells sorted from blood. The source is a man between 25 and 39 years old in good health. Each CDR3 is given with its conserved first and last residue. The D gene is left open where the match is weak. Only some rows state a clone size, as once, few, many or a class for expanded clones.

d_call	v_call	j_call	clone_size	cdr3_aa	cdr3_nt
TRBD1	TRBV5-4	TRBJ1-2	.	CASSLGGGAGQGSGYTF	TGTGCCAGCAGCTTGGGAGGGGGCGCGGGACAGGGGTCCGGCTACACCTTC
TRBD1	TRBV5-6	TRBJ2-5	.	CASGTEETQYF	TGTGCCAGCGGGACAGAAGAGACCCAGTACTTC
TRBD2	TRBV18	TRBJ2-1	.	CASSPAPVAGVNEQFF	TGTGCCAGCTCACCTGCCCCTGTTGCGGGGGTCAATGAGCAGTTCTTC
.	TRBV30	TRBJ2-4	.	CVWSAGTSWENIQYF	TGTGTCTGGAGTGCCGGGACAAGCTGGGAAAACATTCAGTACTTC
.	TRBV7-7	TRBJ2-2	.	CASSLESGSRGELFF	TGTGCTAGCAGCTTAGAATCCGGGAGTCGTGGGGAGCTGTTTTTT
.	TRBV30	TRBJ2-1	.	CAWGGFGNEQFF	TGTGCCTGGGGGGGCTTTGGCAATGAGCAGTTCTTC
TRBD1	TRBV5-1	TRBJ2-7	.	CASAGTGVYEQYF	TGCGCCAGCGCCGGGACAGGGGTCTACGAGCAGTACTTC
.	TRBV6-1	TRBJ1-1	.	CASSVDPRGIREAFF	TGTGCCAGCAGTGTCGATCCAAGGGGCATTCGTGAAGCTTTCTTT
.	TRBV29-1	TRBJ2-2	.	CSPGVNTGELFF	TGCAGCCCGGGGGTGAACACCGGGGAGCTGTTTTTT
.	TRBV7-6	TRBJ2-1	.	CASSQHHNEQFF	TGTGCCAGCAGCCAACACCACAATGAGCAGTTCTTC
.	TRBV11-2	TRBJ2-5	.	CASATSFQETQYF	TGTGCCAGCGCGACGTCCTTCCAAGAGACCCAGTACTTC
.	TRBV7-9	TRBJ1-1	.	CATQDTDVGEAFF	TGTGCCACTCAGGATACAGATGTCGGTGAAGCTTTCTTT
.	TRBV11-2	TRBJ1-4	many	CASSLGSGARLATNEKLFF	TGTGCCAGCAGCTTAGGATCAGGGGCCAGACTTGCAACTAATGAAAAACTGTTTTTT
TRBD1	TRBV7-8	TRBJ2-7	.	CASSARDRAYEQYF	TGTGCCAGCAGCGCCCGGGACAGGGCCTACGAGCAGTACTTC
.	TRBV30	TRBJ1-2	.	CAWSDGPTYGYTF	TGTGCCTGGAGCGATGGGCCCACCTATGGCTACACCTTC
.	TRBV5-1	TRBJ2-7	.	CASSAGPSYEQYF	TGCGCCAGTTCGGCAGGGCCAAGCTACGAGCAGTACTTC
.	TRBV30	TRBJ2-2	.	CAWSPPSYGGELFF	TGTGCCTGGAGTCCGCCATCTTACGGCGGGGAGCTGTTTTTT
TRBD1	TRBV7-7	TRBJ2-3	.	CASSLQPGGADTQYF	TGTGCTAGCAGCTTACAGCCAGGGGGAGCAGATACGCAGTATTTT
.	TRBV30	TRBJ1-4	many	CAAGLLNEKLFF	TGTGCCGCCGGACTGCTGAATGAAAAACTGTTTTTT
TRBD1	TRBV5-1	TRBJ2-5	.	CASSLWGQGETQYF	TGCGCCAGCAGCTTGTGGGGACAGGGAGAGACCCAGTACTTC
.	TRBV25-1	TRBJ1-4	.	CASSAQTATNEKLFF	TGTGCCAGCAGTGCCCAGACAGCAACTAATGAAAAACTGTTTTTT
.	TRBV9	TRBJ1-2	once	CASSVALGRNYGYTF	TGTGCCAGCAGCGTAGCTCTCGGTCGTAACTATGGCTACACCTTC
.	TRBV28	TRBJ2-7	few	CATQGSGNYEQYF	TGTGCCACCCAGGGATCAGGGAACTACGAGCAGTACTTC
TRBD2	TRBV25-1	TRBJ2-7	once	CASTPTRLAGGYEQYF	TGTGCCAGCACCCCTACCCGGCTAGCGGGTGGTTACGAGCAGTACTTC
.	TRBV5-1	TRBJ2-1	.	CASSADTGTYNEQFF	TGCGCCAGCAGCGCAGATACAGGGACCTACAATGAGCAGTTCTTC
TRBD1	TRBV4-1	TRBJ2-2	once	CASSLLEGADTGELFF	TGCGCCAGCAGCCTCCTCGAGGGGGCAGACACCGGGGAGCTGTTTTTT
TRBD2	TRBV11-2	TRBJ2-1	.	CASSLDVLAGYFKFF	TGTGCCAGCAGCTTAGACGTCCTAGCGGGATATTTCAAGTTCTTC
.	TRBV27	TRBJ1-2	.	CAPPGGAPCPYGYTF	TGTGCCCCCCCGGGGGGGGCCCCCTGTCCCTATGGCTACACCTTC
.	TRBV29-1	TRBJ2-7	.	CSVNVGILSIYEQYF	TGCAGCGTAAACGTCGGGATCCTATCGATCTACGAGCAGTACTTC
TRBD2	TRBV5-6	TRBJ2-7	.	CASSTIQLAGAGYEQYF	TGTGCCAGCAGCACAATCCAACTAGCGGGAGCTGGTTACGAGCAGTACTTC
.	TRBV18	TRBJ2-2	.	CASSRASGPNTGELFF	TGTGCCAGCTCCCGTGCGTCAGGGCCGAACACCGGGGAGCTGTTTTTT
.	TRBV5-1	TRBJ2-5	.	CASSGGTQETQYF	TGCGCCAGCTCTGGTGGAACCCAAGAGACCCAGTACTTC
TRBD1	TRBV6-1	TRBJ1-5	.	CASSGQVPSQPQHF	TGTGCCAGCAGCGGACAGGTTCCCAGTCAGCCCCAGCATTTT
TRBD1	TRBV7-2	TRBJ1-1	.	CASSAPGQGTGAFF	TGTGCCAGCAGCGCACCGGGACAGGGGACTGGAGCTTTCTTT
.	TRBV27	TRBJ1-5	.	CASSRLRGSNQPQHF	TGTGCCAGCAGCCGATTGAGGGGGAGCAATCAGCCCCAGCATTTT
TRBD1	TRBV18	TRBJ2-7	.	CASSPGTGPYEQYF	TGTGCCAGCTCACCAGGGACAGGACCCTACGAGCAGTACTTC
.	TRBV7-9	TRBJ1-2	.	CASSMARKNGYTF	TGTGCCAGCAGCATGGCGAGAAAGAATGGCTACACCTTC
TRBD2	TRBV11-2	TRBJ2-7	.	CASSHISGRSSYEQYF	TGTGCCAGCAGCCACATTAGCGGGAGAAGCTCCTACGAGCAGTACTTC
.	TRBV28	TRBJ2-7	.	CASSSPSVSLFEQYF	TGTGCCAGCAGTTCCCCGAGCGTCTCCCTTTTCGAGCAGTACTTC
.	TRBV5-1	TRBJ2-2	many	CASSLTTNTGELFF	TGCGCCAGCAGCCTCACAACCAACACCGGGGAGCTGTTTTTT
TRBD1	TRBV19	TRBJ2-7	once	CASRWDRGIVEQYF	TGTGCCAGTAGGTGGGACAGGGGTATTGTGGAGCAGTACTTC
.	TRBV18	TRBJ2-7	once	CASSVATQPVEQYF	TGTGCCAGCTCGGTAGCGACCCAACCCGTCGAGCAGTACTTC
.	TRBV5-1	TRBJ1-2	once	CASSLLDSNYGYTF	TGCGCCAGCAGCTTGCTGGACAGTAACTATGGCTACACCTTC
.	TRBV19	TRBJ2-7	.	CASSIAYGSDYEQYF	TGTGCCAGTAGCATAGCCTACGGGAGCGACTACGAGCAGTACTTC
.	TRBV9	TRBJ2-1	.	CASSVASSSNEQFF	TGTGCCAGCAGCGTAGCTTCTAGCTCCAATGAGCAGTTCTTC
.	TRBV6-6	TRBJ1-2	.	CASSFQAGTLLFF	TGTGCCAGCAGTTTTCAGGCAGGGACACTACTCTTCTTC
.	TRBV11-2	TRBJ1-1	.	CASSGGEAFF	TGTGCCAGCAGCGGAGGAGAAGCTTTCTTT
.	TRBV5-1	TRBJ1-4	.	CASSKNEKLFF	TGCGCCAGTTCCAAGAATGAAAAACTGTTTTTT
.	TRBV7-8	TRBJ2-3	.	CASSRTSRVGITDTQYF	TGTGCCAGCAGCCGAACCAGCAGGGTCGGGATCACAGATACGCAGTATTTT
.	TRBV25-1	TRBJ1-4	.	CASSEARAGEKLFF	TGTGCCAGCAGTGAGGCGAGGGCAGGTGAAAAACTGTTTTTT
.	TRBV11-2	TRBJ2-7	.	CASSSPLYEQYF	TGTGCCAGCAGCTCCCCGCTCTACGAGCAGTACTTC
.	TRBV2	TRBJ2-7	.	CASRGADFSYEQYF	TGTGCCAGCCGGGGGGCAGACTTCTCCTACGAGCAGTACTTC
.	TRBV28	TRBJ1-5	.	CASTLSNQPQHF	TGTGCCAGCACCCTTAGCAATCAGCCCCAGCATTTT
TRBD1	TRBV2	TRBJ1-1	.	CASGQGGNTEAFF	TGTGCCAGCGGCCAGGGGGGGAACACTGAAGCTTTCTTT
TRBD1	TRBV16	TRBJ1-5	.	CASSQVTGSQPQHF	TGTGCCAGCAGCCAGGTGACAGGGTCCCAGCCCCAGCATTTT
TRBD1	TRBV5-6	TRBJ1-1	few	CASSKGTGNTEAFF	TGTGCCAGCAGCAAAGGGACAGGGAACACTGAAGCTTTCTTT
.	TRBV18	TRBJ2-2	.	CASSNTGELFF	TGTGCCAGCTCAAACACCGGGGAGCTGTTTTTT